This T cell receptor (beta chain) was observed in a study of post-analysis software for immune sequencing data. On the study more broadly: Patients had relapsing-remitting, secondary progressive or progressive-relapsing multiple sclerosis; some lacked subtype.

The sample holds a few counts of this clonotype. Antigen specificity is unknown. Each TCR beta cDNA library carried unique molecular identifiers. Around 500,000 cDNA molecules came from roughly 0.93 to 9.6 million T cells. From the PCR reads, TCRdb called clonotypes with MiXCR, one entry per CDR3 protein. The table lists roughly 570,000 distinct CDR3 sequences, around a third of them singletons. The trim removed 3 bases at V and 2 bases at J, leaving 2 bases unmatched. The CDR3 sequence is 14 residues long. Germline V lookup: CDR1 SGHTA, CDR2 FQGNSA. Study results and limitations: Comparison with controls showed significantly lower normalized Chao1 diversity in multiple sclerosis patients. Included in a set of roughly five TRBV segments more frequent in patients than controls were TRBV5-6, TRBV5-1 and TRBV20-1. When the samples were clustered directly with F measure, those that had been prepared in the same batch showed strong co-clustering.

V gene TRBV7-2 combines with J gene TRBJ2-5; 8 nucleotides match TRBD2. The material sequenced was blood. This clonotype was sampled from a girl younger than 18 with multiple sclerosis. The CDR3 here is CASSFSSGQETQYF. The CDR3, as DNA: TGTGCCAGCAGCTTTTCTAGCGGGCAAGAGACCCAGTACTTC.